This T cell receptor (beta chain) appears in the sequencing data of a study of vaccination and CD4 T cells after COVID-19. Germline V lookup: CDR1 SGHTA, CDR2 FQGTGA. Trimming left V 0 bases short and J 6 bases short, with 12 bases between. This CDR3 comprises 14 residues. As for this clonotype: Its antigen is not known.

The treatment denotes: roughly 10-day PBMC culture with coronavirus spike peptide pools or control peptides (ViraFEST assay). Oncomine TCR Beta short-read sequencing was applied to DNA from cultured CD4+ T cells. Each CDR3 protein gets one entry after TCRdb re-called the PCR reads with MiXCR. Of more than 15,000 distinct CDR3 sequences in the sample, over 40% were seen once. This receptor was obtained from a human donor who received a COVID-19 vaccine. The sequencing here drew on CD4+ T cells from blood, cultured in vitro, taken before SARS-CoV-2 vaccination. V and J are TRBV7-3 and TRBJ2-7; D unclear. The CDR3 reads CASSLTSVGSEQYF. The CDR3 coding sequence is TGTGCCAGCAGCTTAACGTCGGTGGGAAGCGAGCAGTACTTC.